This record covers a single T cell receptor (beta chain). Its specificity is not known. This sample was included in a study of T cell repertoires in cytomegalovirus infection. The CDR3 is 15 residues long. V shed 5 bases, J shed 5 bases, and the junction held 8 bases outside the gene matches. CDR1 and CDR2 from the germline V gene are MNHEY and SMNVEV (reference sequence). One entry per CDR3 protein results from TCRdb running MiXCR on the reads. The sample holds 200,000 or so distinct CDR3 sequences, about 39% seen once. The rearrangement links TRBV27 to TRBJ1-4; TRBD1 matches 7 bases. The clonotype was recovered from a human donor in good health (CMV status not recorded). Some clones in this sample may be carry-over from other donors' samples. The source was CD8+ T cells from cultured PBMCs, collected from culture after CMV antigen stimulation. CDR3 amino acids: CASSPSSDRNEKLFF. Here the CDR3 DNA reads TGTGCCAGCAGTCCTTCTTCGGACAGGAATGAAAAACTGTTTTTT.